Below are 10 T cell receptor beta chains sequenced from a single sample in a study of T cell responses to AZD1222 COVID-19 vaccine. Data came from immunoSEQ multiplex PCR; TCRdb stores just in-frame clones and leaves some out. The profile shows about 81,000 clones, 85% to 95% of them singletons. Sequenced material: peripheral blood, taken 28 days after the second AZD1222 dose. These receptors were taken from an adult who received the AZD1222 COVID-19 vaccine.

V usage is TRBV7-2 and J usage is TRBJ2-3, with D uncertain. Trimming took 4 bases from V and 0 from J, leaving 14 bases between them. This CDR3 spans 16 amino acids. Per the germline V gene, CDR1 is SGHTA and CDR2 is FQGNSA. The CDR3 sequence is CASSSQRALSTDTQYF. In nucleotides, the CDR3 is TGTGCCAGCAGCTCCCAGCGAGCCCTCAGCACAGATACGCAGTATTTT.

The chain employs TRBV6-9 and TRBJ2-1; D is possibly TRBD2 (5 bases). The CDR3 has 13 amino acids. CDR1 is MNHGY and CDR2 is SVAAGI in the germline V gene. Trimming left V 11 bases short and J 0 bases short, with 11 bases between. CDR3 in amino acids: CASGSCSYNEQFF. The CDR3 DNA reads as TGTGCCTCGGGGTCATGCTCCTACAATGAGCAGTTCTTC.

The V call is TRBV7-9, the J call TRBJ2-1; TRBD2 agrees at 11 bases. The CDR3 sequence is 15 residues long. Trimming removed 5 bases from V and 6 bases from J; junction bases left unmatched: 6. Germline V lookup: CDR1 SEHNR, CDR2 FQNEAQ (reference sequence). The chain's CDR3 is CASSTRGTSGNEQFF. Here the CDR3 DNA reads TGTGCCAGCAGCACCCGTGGGACTAGCGGCAATGAGCAGTTCTTC.

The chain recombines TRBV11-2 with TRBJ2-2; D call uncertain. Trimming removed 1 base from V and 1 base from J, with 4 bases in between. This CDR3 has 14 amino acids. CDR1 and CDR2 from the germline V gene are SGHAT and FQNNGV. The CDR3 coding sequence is TGTGCCAGCAGCTTAGGGGGGAACACCGGGGAGCTGTTTTTT. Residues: CASSLGGNTGELFF.

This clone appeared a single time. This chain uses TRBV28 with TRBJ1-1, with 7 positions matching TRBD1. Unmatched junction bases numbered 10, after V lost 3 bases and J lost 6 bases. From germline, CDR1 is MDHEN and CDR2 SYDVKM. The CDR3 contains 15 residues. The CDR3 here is CASSLPDRAGAEAFF. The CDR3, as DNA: TGTGCCAGCAGTTTGCCCGACAGGGCAGGCGCTGAAGCTTTCTTT. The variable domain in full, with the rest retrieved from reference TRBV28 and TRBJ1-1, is DVKVTQSSRYLVKRTGEKVFLECVQDMDHENMFWYRQDPGLGLRLIYFSYDVKMKEKGDIPEGYSVSREKKERFSLILESASTNQTSMYLCASSLPDRAGAEAFFGQGTRLTVV.

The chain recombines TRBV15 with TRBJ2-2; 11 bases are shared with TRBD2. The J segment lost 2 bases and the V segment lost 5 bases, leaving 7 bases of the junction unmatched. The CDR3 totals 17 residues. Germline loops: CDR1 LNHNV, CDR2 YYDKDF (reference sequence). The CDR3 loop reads CATSPPTSGGNTGELFF. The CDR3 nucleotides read TGTGCCACCAGCCCCCCTACTAGCGGGGGAAACACCGGGGAGCTGTTTTTT.

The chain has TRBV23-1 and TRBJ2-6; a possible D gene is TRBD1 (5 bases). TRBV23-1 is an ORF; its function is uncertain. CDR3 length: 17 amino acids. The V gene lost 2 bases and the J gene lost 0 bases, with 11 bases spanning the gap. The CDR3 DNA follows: TGCGCCAGCAGTCAAACAGGAGAAACCTCTGGGGCCAACGTCCTGACTTTC. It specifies CASSQTGETSGANVLTF.

CDR3 sequence: CASSFSGVEYGYTF. The CDR3 DNA follows: TGTGCCAGCAGTTTCTCAGGGGTAGAGTATGGCTACACCTTC. V is TRBV27 and J is TRBJ1-2, with a possible D match to TRBD1 (6 bases). V lost 3 bases, J lost 5 bases, and 13 bases lay in between. The CDR3 is 14 amino acids. Germline CDR1 reads MNHEY; CDR2 reads SMNVEV (reference sequence).

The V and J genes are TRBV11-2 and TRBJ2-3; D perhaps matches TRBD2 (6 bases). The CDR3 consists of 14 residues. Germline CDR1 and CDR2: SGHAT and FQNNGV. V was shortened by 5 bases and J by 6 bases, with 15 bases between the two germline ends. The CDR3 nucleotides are TGTGCCAGCAGCCCAGTTGGGGGAGGCGATACGCAGTATTTT. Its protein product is CASSPVGGGDTQYF. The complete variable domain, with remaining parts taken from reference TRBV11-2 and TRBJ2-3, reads EAGVAQSPRYKIIEKRQSVAFWCNPISGHATLYWYQQILGQGPKLLIQFQNNGVVDDSQLPKDRFSAERLKGVDSTLKIQPAKLEDSAVYLCASSPVGGGDTQYFGPGTRLTVL.

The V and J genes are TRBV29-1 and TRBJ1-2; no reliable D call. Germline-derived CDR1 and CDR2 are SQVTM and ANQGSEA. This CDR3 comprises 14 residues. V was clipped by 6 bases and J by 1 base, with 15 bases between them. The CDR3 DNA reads TGCAGCGTCCTAGCCCCAAGTTATAACTATGGCTACACCTTC. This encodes CSVLAPSYNYGYTF.